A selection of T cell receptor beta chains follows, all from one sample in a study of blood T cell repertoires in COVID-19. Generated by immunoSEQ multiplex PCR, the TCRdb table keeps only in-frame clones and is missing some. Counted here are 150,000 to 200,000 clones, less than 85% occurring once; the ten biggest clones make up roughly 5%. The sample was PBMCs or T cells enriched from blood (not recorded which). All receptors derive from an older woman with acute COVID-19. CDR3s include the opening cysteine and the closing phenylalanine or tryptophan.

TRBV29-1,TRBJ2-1,CSVAGTEGNNEQFF
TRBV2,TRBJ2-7,CASGGNYEQYF
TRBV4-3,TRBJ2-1,CASRGTSGGVQFF
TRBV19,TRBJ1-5,CASRRDREVSNQPQHF
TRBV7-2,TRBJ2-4,CASSLGGAGGAKNIQYF
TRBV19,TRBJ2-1,CASSWRQFF
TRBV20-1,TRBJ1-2,CKAGQVNGYTF
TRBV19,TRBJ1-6,CASSIALTGWSPLHF
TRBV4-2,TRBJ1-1,CASSRQGSVGMNTEAFF
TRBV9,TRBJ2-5,CASSVGGGPPETQYF
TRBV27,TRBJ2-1,CASSFDIYNEQFF
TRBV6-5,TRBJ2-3,CASSSPGQGTDTQYF
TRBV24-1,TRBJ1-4,CATSDSGKGEKLFF
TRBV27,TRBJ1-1,CASSFSPLENTEAFF
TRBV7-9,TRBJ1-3,CASSLDRIPSGNTIYF
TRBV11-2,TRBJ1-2,CASSSFGQIDGYTF
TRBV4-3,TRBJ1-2,CASSQGGGHGYGYTF
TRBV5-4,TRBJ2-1,CASSTGLAGKRNEQFF
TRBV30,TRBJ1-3,CAWTPGYSGNTIYF
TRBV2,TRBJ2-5,CASSPKETQYF
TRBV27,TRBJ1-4,CASSRKAAYEKLFF
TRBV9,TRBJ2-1,CASSVGGGGGYNEQFF
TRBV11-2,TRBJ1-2,CASSPDRDYGYTF
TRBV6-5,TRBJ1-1,CASRVDSVNTEAFF
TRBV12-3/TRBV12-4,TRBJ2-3,CASGQGFDTQYF
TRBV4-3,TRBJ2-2,CASRDRVGLSTGELFF
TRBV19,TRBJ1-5,CASSPHGDSNQPQHF
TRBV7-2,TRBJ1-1,CASSGSGITEAFF
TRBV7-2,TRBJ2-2,CASSLDTGELFF
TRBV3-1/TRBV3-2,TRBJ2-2,CASSQDFPGNTGELFF
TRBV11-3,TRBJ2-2,CASSLTTGNTGELFF
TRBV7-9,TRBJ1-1,CASSLTGSGAFF
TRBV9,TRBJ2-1,CASSASSGTSGVLTSYNEQFF
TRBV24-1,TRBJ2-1,CATGTSGNNEQFF
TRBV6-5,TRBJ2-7,CASSIGFRGYEQYF
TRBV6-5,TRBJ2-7,CASSYRQGGSYEQYF
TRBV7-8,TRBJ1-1,CASTGPQVLKNTEAFF
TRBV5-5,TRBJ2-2,CASSFGTTNTGELFF
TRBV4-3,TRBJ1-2,CASSQGGGADYGYTF
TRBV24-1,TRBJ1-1,CATSGGSLNTEAFF